This T cell receptor (beta chain) derives from a study of T-cell memory formation after mild COVID-19. For the study at large: TCR clusters were mostly confined to one donor each.

TCRdb re-analysed the 5' RACE reads in MiXCR, keeping a single row per CDR3 protein. This sample has approximately 480,000 distinct CDR3 sequences, with 15% to 20% found just once. CDR1 and CDR2 (germline): SQVTM, ANQGSEA. V was pared by 4 bases and J by 0 bases, with 15 bases between. This CDR3 is built from 15 residues. As for this clonotype: No antigen is known for it.

Study-wide results and limits: Day 15 to 85 contracting clones showed balanced CD4/CD8; later expanders leaned CD4+. Some clones that responded were present in memory (sampled pre-infection), which suggests cross-reactive memory joined.

The genes are TRBV29-1 and TRBJ1-1; D perhaps matches TRBD1 (5 bases). Source material: PBMCs or a T cell subset sorted from them (not recorded which). This TCR derives from an adult woman who had mild COVID-19 (a few samples of this study predate the infection). Cell type and time point are not known. The CDR3 DNA reads as TGCAGCGTTGGGGCAGGGTGGGGGATGAACACTGAAGCTTTCTTT. Translated: CSVGAGWGMNTEAFF.